This T cell receptor beta chain is drawn from a study of T cell responses to AZD1222 COVID-19 vaccine. Study-level results: Epitopes outside B.1.351 and B.1.1.7 mutated regions reportedly drew nearly half of spike TCRs. The donor group comprised mostly white British people and more females; the analysis possibly underestimated clonal diversity. Only five or six AZD1222 recipients were seropositive at baseline.

Assay: immunoSEQ multiplex PCR; the TCRdb copy retains only in-frame clones and omits some. The data contain roughly 140,000 clones, 70% to 90% of them singletons. This clone was detected once. Its matching antigen is unknown. The CDR3 totals 16 residues. After removal of 3 bases from V and 6 bases from J, the junction contained 11 bases not matched to a gene. CDR1 and CDR2 (germline): SGHTA, FQGNSA. Pooled together were second doses at about 4 or about 12 weeks. Sequenced here: peripheral blood, sampled 28 days after the second AZD1222 dose. The clonotype comes from an adult who received the AZD1222 COVID-19 vaccine. The rearrangement links TRBV7-2 to TRBJ1-5, with 7 bases lining up with TRBD1. The CDR3 DNA reads TGTGCCAGCAGCTTGAGGGTCACAGGGGAGGGTCAGCCCCAGCATTTT. It codes for CASSLRVTGEGQPQHF. Drawing the rest from reference TRBV7-2 and TRBJ1-5, the complete variable domain is GAGVSQSPSNKVTEKGKDVELRCDPISGHTALYWYRQSLGQGLEFLIYFQGNSAPDKSGLPSDRFSAERTGGSVSTLTIQRTQQEDSAVYLCASSLRVTGEGQPQHFGDGTRLSIL.